This T cell receptor beta chain derives from a study of blood T cell repertoires in COVID-19. As for the study in general: COVID-19 samples from acute and convalescent phases originated in the United States, Italy and Spain. T cells, B-cell-depleted T cells, or PBMCs provided the cDNA or gDNA that served as material.

Study processing details: By means of reference gene primer amplification, nucleated cell counts were estimated. TCRdb keeps only in-frame clones here, not all; method: immunoSEQ multiplex PCR. Clonal size and the V and J genes are those of that table, whereas D and trimming came from the DNA. This sample has approximately 300,000 clones; around 87% occur once, and the top ten carry 1%. The CDR3 is 13 amino acids. Deletions cut 1 base from V and 5 bases from J, with 10 bases between. The germline gives CDR1 SGHRS, CDR2 YFSETQ. Sequencing was performed on peripheral blood. The gene calls are TRBV5-1 and TRBJ2-7, with D possibly being TRBD2 (6 bases). The TCR was taken from a man between 45 and 60 years old with active or convalescent COVID-19. CDR3 DNA sequence: TGCGCCAGCAGCTTGACACTAGCCGACGAGCAGTACTTC. It translates to CASSLTLADEQYF. The variable domain in full, with the rest retrieved from reference TRBV5-1 and TRBJ2-7, is KAGVTQTPRYLIKTRGQQVTLSCSPISGHRSVSWYQQTPGQGLQFLFEYFSETQRNKGNFPGRFSGRQFSNSRSEMNVSTLELGDSALYLCASSLTLADEQYFGPGTRLTVT.